This is a list of T cell receptor beta chains from one sample in a study of T cells after yellow fever vaccination. TCRdb used MiXCR to reprocess the 5' RACE reads, holding one entry per CDR3 protein. There are about 340,000 distinct CDR3 sequences in the sample; around 12% occur only once, and 3.2% lies in the top ten. The source was CD4+ T cells sorted from PBMCs, collected 15 days after the yellow fever booster vaccination. The receptors come from a man aged 18 to 29 who received the YFV17D yellow fever vaccine. The CDR3 runs from the conserved cysteine through the conserved F or W. Fields, in order: V gene, J gene, clone size, CDR3 protein. Only part of the rows carry a size: once, few, many, or a class if the clone is expanded.

>TRBV21-1|TRBJ1-2|few
CASSFRTAAYGYTF
>TRBV5-1|TRBJ1-1|few
CASSFDGPRNTEAFF
>TRBV20-1|TRBJ1-2|many
CSARDKGRGAYGYTF
>TRBV6-1|TRBJ1-2|few
CASSEAFAAPNGYTF
>TRBV27|TRBJ2-2|many
CASSADRGYTGELFF
>TRBV6-6|TRBJ2-7|few
CASSYSESGEQYF
>TRBV6-5|TRBJ2-1|few
CASSRTVYNEQFF
>TRBV9|TRBJ1-1|few
CASSVTSMNTEAFF
>TRBV19|TRBJ2-1|.
CASSTYRGHNEQFF
>TRBV3-1|TRBJ2-7|.
CASSQESGSEQYF
>TRBV3-1|TRBJ1-2|.
CASSHHKDSGYGYTF
>TRBV9|TRBJ2-5|few
CASSVAGAQETQYF
>TRBV11-2|TRBJ2-1|few
CASSLVIGGGPGNEQFF
>TRBV7-2|TRBJ1-5|.
CASSFGTNQPQHF
>TRBV7-2|TRBJ2-1|few
CASSWTGTSGHNEQFF
>TRBV4-1|TRBJ1-1|many
CASSQRSSRDTEAFF
>TRBV12-3/TRBV12-4|TRBJ1-2|few
CASSNGRKYGYTF
>TRBV4-2|TRBJ2-1|.
CASSQDGSSYNEQFF
>TRBV28|TRBJ2-4|many
CASSTGTPNIQYF
>TRBV6-5|TRBJ1-2|.
CASSPGVVQGYTF
>TRBV5-1|TRBJ2-5|many
CASSATFTGEETQYF
>TRBV5-1|TRBJ2-3|.
CASCVGTGRTDTQYF
>TRBV6-6|TRBJ1-2|few
CASSRDGGYTF
>TRBV12-3/TRBV12-4|TRBJ1-2|many
CASSLGFGYGYTF
>TRBV4-3|TRBJ1-1|few
CASSQEGGYTEAFF
>TRBV18|TRBJ1-1|few
CASSPNPGQNTEAFF
>TRBV11-2|TRBJ2-2|few
CASSLNPGQGRGELFF
>TRBV7-3|TRBJ2-5|few
CASSLIGGQETQYF
>TRBV10-3|TRBJ2-7|.
CAIRPTGTGAYEQYF
>TRBV20-1|TRBJ2-1|.
CSAISSGGADEQFF
>TRBV7-2|TRBJ2-1|few
CASSLLFGEQFF
>TRBV28|TRBJ1-2|many
CASSLVSYGYTF
>TRBV20-1|TRBJ2-1|.
CSARERSSAYNEQFF
>TRBV6-1|TRBJ2-7|few
CASSEAPDRVLKQYF
>TRBV6-2/TRBV6-3|TRBJ2-3|few
CASNFGGSDTQYF
>TRBV25-1|TRBJ1-5|.
CASSVAGNQPQHF
>TRBV5-1|TRBJ2-1|many
CASSLRPDLSYNEQFF
>TRBV7-9|TRBJ2-5|few
CASSLSVGGPEETQYF
>TRBV4-2|TRBJ2-1|.
CASSHGARGLAGGKQFF
>TRBV18|TRBJ1-4|few
CASSPRSGEAEKLFF
>TRBV10-3|TRBJ1-1|few
CAIMGQGNTEAFF
>TRBV20-1|TRBJ2-3|.
CSAPLAGGVTDTQYF
>TRBV5-1|TRBJ1-2|few
CASSRTYYGYTF
>TRBV7-6|TRBJ2-1|.
CASSLGGGVVHEQFF
>TRBV5-1|TRBJ1-2|.
CASSRDFYGYTF
>TRBV10-3|TRBJ2-7|.
CAISESPGAYEQYF
>TRBV20-1|TRBJ2-1|few
CSARGASTSGEYNEQFF
>TRBV20-1|TRBJ2-3|few
CSAKSSGGAADTQYF
>TRBV6-5|TRBJ2-2|.
CASSYPTSGRNTGELFF
>TRBV12-3/TRBV12-4|TRBJ2-2|few
CASRRNTGELFF